A selection of T cell receptor beta chains follows, all from one sample in a study of shared clonotypes between healthy human individuals. This table comes from immunoSEQ multiplex PCR, and its TCRdb copy is limited to in-frame clones, with some not included. The table records 470,000 or so clones, approximately 82% of them present only once. Source material: PBMCs. These receptors originate from a woman aged 35 to 49 in good health. Some clones in this sample may be carry-over from other donors' samples. Each CDR3 is given with its conserved first and last residue. A D gene is named only where the DNA matches it firmly. Clone size is shown for a subset of rows, as once, few, many or a class of expanded clone.

size	D	V	J	CDR3	DNA
-	-	TRBV19	TRBJ2-6	CASSTESSSGANVLTF	TGTGCCAGTAGTACCGAATCCAGCTCTGGGGCCAACGTCCTGACTTTC
-	-	TRBV18	TRBJ1-5	CASSPTHSNQPQHF	TGTGCCAGCTCACCAACCCATAGCAATCAGCCCCAGCATTTT
-	TRBD2	TRBV5-4	TRBJ2-3	CASSTASTSATDTQYF	TGTGCCAGCAGCACCGCCTCGACTAGCGCCACAGATACGCAGTATTTT
-	-	TRBV5-6	TRBJ1-5	CASSYGTENQPQHF	TGTGCCAGCAGTTACGGGACGGAGAATCAGCCCCAGCATTTT
-	-	TRBV29-1	TRBJ2-7	CSVGHGDAYEQYF	TGCAGCGTTGGGCACGGGGACGCCTACGAGCAGTACTTC
-	-	TRBV30	TRBJ2-7	CAWSQQNYEQYF	TGTGCCTGGAGTCAACAGAACTACGAGCAGTACTTC
-	TRBD1	TRBV19	TRBJ2-6	CASRRQGAGGANVLTF	TGTGCCAGTAGACGGCAGGGGGCTGGTGGGGCCAACGTCCTGACTTTC
-	-	TRBV7-2	TRBJ2-1	CASSLVEQFF	TGTGCCAGCAGCTTGGTTGAGCAGTTCTTC
-	-	TRBV15	TRBJ2-5	CATSRRQGETQYF	TGTGCCACCAGCAGAAGGCAGGGAGAGACCCAGTACTTC
-	TRBD2	TRBV28	TRBJ2-1	CASRLPSGNRNEQFF	TGTGCCAGCAGACTCCCTAGCGGGAATAGAAATGAGCAGTTCTTC
few	-	TRBV7-9	TRBJ1-3	CASSADSAGNTIYF	TGTGCCAGCAGCGCCGACAGTGCTGGAAACACCATATATTTT
once	TRBD2	TRBV6-4	TRBJ2-2	CASSETSGRPHTGELFF	TGTGCCAGCAGTGAGACTAGCGGGAGGCCGCACACCGGGGAGCTGTTTTTT
-	TRBD2	TRBV7-8	TRBJ2-3	CASSELRAGVADTQYF	TGTGCCAGCAGCGAGCTCAGGGCGGGAGTGGCAGATACGCAGTATTTT
few	-	TRBV7-9	TRBJ1-1	CASSLEGEAFF	TGTGCCAGCAGCTTAGAGGGTGAAGCTTTCTTT
-	-	TRBV4-1	TRBJ1-2	CASAGGGGDYGYTF	TGCGCCAGCGCCGGGGGAGGGGGTGACTATGGCTACACCTTC
-	TRBD1	TRBV18	TRBJ2-1	CASSQRTGPDNEQFF	TGTGCCAGCTCACAGAGGACAGGGCCGGACAATGAGCAGTTCTTC
once	-	TRBV5-1	TRBJ2-7	CASSSGVPGAYEQYF	TGCGCCAGCAGCTCGGGAGTCCCCGGGGCCTACGAGCAGTACTTC
-	-	TRBV28	TRBJ2-2	CASRGTGDSHGELFF	TGTGCCAGTAGGGGGACTGGGGACTCACACGGGGAGCTGTTTTTT
once	TRBD2	TRBV5-4	TRBJ2-7	CASSLGTSGSYEQYF	TGTGCCAGCAGCTTGGGTACTAGCGGCTCCTACGAGCAGTACTTC
-	TRBD1	TRBV30	TRBJ2-7	CAWSMGQKTEQYF	TGTGCCTGGAGTATGGGACAGAAAACCGAGCAGTACTTC
-	TRBD1	TRBV6-5	TRBJ2-7	CASRFGQGTYEQYF	TGTGCCAGCAGATTCGGACAGGGGACCTACGAGCAGTACTTC
once	TRBD2	TRBV4-3	TRBJ2-7	CASSQARSGAAYEQYF	TGCGCCAGCAGCCAAGCGCGTAGCGGGGCCGCCTACGAGCAGTACTTC
-	-	TRBV4-1	TRBJ2-1	CASSRGRGLASYNEQFF	TGCGCCAGCAGCCGCGGACGGGGACTGGCCTCCTACAATGAGCAGTTCTTC
-	-	TRBV19	TRBJ2-7	CASSSAGRDEQYF	TGTGCCAGTAGTTCCGCCGGAAGAGACGAGCAGTACTTC
-	TRBD1	TRBV28	TRBJ2-2	CASSLSQGAGGELFF	TGTGCCAGCAGTTTAAGTCAGGGGGCCGGCGGGGAGCTGTTTTTT
once	-	TRBV19	TRBJ2-7	CATSKQGSYEQYF	TGTGCCACCTCAAAACAGGGAAGCTACGAGCAGTACTTC
few	-	TRBV18	TRBJ1-5	CASSPTGRAVNQPQHF	TGTGCCAGCTCACCAACAGGCAGGGCGGTCAATCAGCCCCAGCATTTT
-	-	TRBV10-3	TRBJ1-1	CAIGRRDRDTEAFF	TGTGCCATCGGACGGAGAGATAGGGACACTGAAGCTTTCTTT
-	-	TRBV7-2	TRBJ2-2	CASSRNGITGELFF	TGTGCCAGCAGCCGCAATGGGATCACCGGGGAGCTGTTTTTT
once	-	TRBV9	TRBJ2-2	CASRRVSGDTGELFF	TGTGCCAGCAGGAGGGTGTCAGGTGACACCGGGGAGCTGTTTTTT
-	-	TRBV2	TRBJ1-3	CASSSLRGGRNTIYF	TGTGCCAGCAGCTCTTTAAGGGGAGGACGAAACACCATATATTTT
few	-	TRBV9	TRBJ2-3	CASSLEGGLDTQYF	TGTGCCAGCAGCCTCGAGGGTGGGTTGGATACGCAGTATTTT
-	TRBD2	TRBV10-3	TRBJ2-1	CAIRGLAGGPASYNEQFF	TGTGCCATCAGAGGACTAGCGGGAGGGCCCGCCTCCTACAATGAGCAGTTCTTC
-	-	TRBV6-6	TRBJ1-2	CASTYGGAGGYTF	TGTGCCAGCACCTACGGGGGGGCCGGTGGCTACACCTTC
few	TRBD1	TRBV28	TRBJ1-5	CASSLSQGAGQPQHF	TGTGCCAGCAGTTTAAGCCAGGGGGCAGGTCAGCCCCAGCATTTT
few	TRBD1	TRBV7-7	TRBJ1-2	CANPRTGGLDGYTF	TGTGCCAACCCGAGGACAGGGGGATTAGATGGCTACACCTTC
-	-	TRBV5-4	TRBJ2-3	CASSLDGTSTDTQYF	TGTGCCAGCAGCTTGGATGGCACCAGCACAGATACGCAGTATTTT
-	-	TRBV6-5	TRBJ2-1	CASSYSLANNEQFF	TGTGCCAGCAGTTACTCGCTGGCTAACAATGAGCAGTTCTTC
few	TRBD1	TRBV2	TRBJ1-5	CASRTLGQGNQPQHF	TGTGCCAGCAGAACGTTGGGACAGGGGAATCAGCCCCAGCATTTT
once	-	TRBV19	TRBJ2-7	CASSMNRDFDEQYF	TGTGCCAGTAGTATGAACAGGGATTTCGACGAGCAGTACTTC
-	-	TRBV7-3	TRBJ1-5	CASSPDTYSNQPQHF	TGTGCCAGCAGCCCGGACACATATAGCAATCAGCCCCAGCATTTT
-	-	TRBV9	TRBJ2-2	CASSDPDRNTGELFF	TGTGCCAGCAGCGACCCGGACAGAAACACCGGGGAGCTGTTTTTT
once	-	TRBV5-1	TRBJ1-5	CASSTLGGNQPQHF	TGCGCCAGCTCTACACTTGGGGGCAATCAGCCCCAGCATTTT
-	-	TRBV11-3	TRBJ2-3	CASSLGGTTDTQYF	TGTGCCAGCAGCTTGGGCGGGACTACAGATACGCAGTATTTT
once	TRBD1	TRBV11-2	TRBJ2-3	CASSLGDRGTDTQYF	TGTGCCAGCAGCTTAGGGGACAGGGGCACAGATACGCAGTATTTT
-	-	TRBV19	TRBJ1-1	CASSNRWGGTEAFF	TGTGCCAGTAGCAATAGGTGGGGGGGCACTGAAGCTTTCTTT
-	-	TRBV5-1	TRBJ2-7	CASSLEWGRMYEQYF	TGCGCCAGCAGCTTGGAGTGGGGGCGCATGTACGAGCAGTACTTC
-	-	TRBV4-1	TRBJ2-7	CASSQVGTRRYEQYF	TGCGCCAGCAGCCAAGTGGGGACAAGGCGGTACGAGCAGTACTTC
few	-	TRBV29-1	TRBJ2-7	CSVGTDPYYEQYF	TGCAGCGTAGGGACCGATCCGTACTACGAGCAGTACTTC
-	-	TRBV5-1	TRBJ2-1	CASSLGDAVGEQFF	TGCGCCAGCAGCTTGGGGGACGCAGTAGGTGAGCAGTTCTTC
-	TRBD2	TRBV7-6	TRBJ2-7	CASSLGAGAVEQYF	TGTGCCAGCAGCTTAGGGGCGGGAGCCGTCGAGCAGTACTTC
-	TRBD2	TRBV10-3	TRBJ2-5	CAISAGLASETQYF	TGTGCCATCAGTGCAGGACTAGCATCGGAGACCCAGTACTTC
few	-	TRBV30	TRBJ1-5	CAWSVRAGGNQPQHF	TGTGCCTGGAGTGTACGGGCAGGGGGCAATCAGCCCCAGCATTTT
-	-	TRBV7-2	TRBJ1-1	CASSLRSGNTEAFF	TGTGCCAGCAGCTTAAGATCCGGGAACACTGAAGCTTTCTTT
-	-	TRBV19	TRBJ1-5	CASSRGGRQPQHF	TGTGCCAGTAGTCGTGGGGGACGTCAGCCCCAGCATTTT
-	TRBD1	TRBV19	TRBJ2-7	CASRGTGTYEQYF	TGTGCCAGTAGGGGGACAGGGACCTACGAGCAGTACTTC
-	-	TRBV7-2	TRBJ2-5	CASSLGTHQETQYF	TGTGCCAGCAGCTTAGGGACTCACCAAGAGACCCAGTACTTC
-	-	TRBV18	TRBJ2-5	CASSFRNSETQYF	TGTGCCAGCTCATTTCGTAATTCGGAGACCCAGTACTTC
-	TRBD2	TRBV7-9	TRBJ2-7	CASSLGTSGRFPYEQYF	TGTGCCAGCAGCCTAGGGACTAGCGGGCGCTTCCCCTACGAGCAGTACTTC
-	TRBD2	TRBV5-4	TRBJ2-3	CASSPTSGDTDTQYF	TGTGCCAGCAGCCCGACTAGCGGGGACACAGATACGCAGTATTTT